The TCR beta chain described here comes from a study of Ad26.COV2.S vaccination and SARS-CoV-2 variants. For the study at large: Donor got 5x10^10 or 1x10^11 viral particles of Ad26.COV2.S.

Treatment denoted: roughly 20 received Ad26.COV2.S at low or high dose, single or two shots; about five received placebo; per-sample allocation not given. Sampling was done on day 63 after the first vaccine or placebo injection. With respect to this clone: Its antigen is unidentified.

The method was immunoSEQ multiplex PCR; TCRdb's version includes in-frame clones alone and lacks a portion of them. The sample carries 430,000 or so clones, 75% to 90% recorded once. V lost 4 bases and J lost 8; bases outside the gene matches: 13. This CDR3 contains 17 residues. CDR1 and CDR2 from the germline V gene are KGHSH and LQKENI. Points from the study as a whole: Breadth of non-spike TCRs did not differ between vaccinees and placebo recipients. Once vaccination had occurred, spike-specific CD8+ and CD4+ T cell responses reportedly showed substantial breadth. Total T cell responses were possibly underestimated by TCR breadth and depth analyses.

This TCR derives from a person aged 18-65 years who received the Ad26.COV2.S COVID-19 vaccine or a placebo. The V gene is TRBV18, the J gene TRBJ1-6; the match to TRBD1 covers 8 bases. Source: peripheral blood, taken in a trial of Ad26.COV2.S vaccine versus placebo. CDR3 sequence reads: CASSLSGTGLNYSPLHF. The CDR3 DNA reads TGTGCCAGCTCACTATCCGGGACAGGTCTCAATTATTCACCCCTCCACTTT.